Detailed here is one TCR beta chain. The germline V gene encodes CDR1 MGHDK and CDR2 SYGVNS. The CDR3 is 11 residues long. V lost 1 base and J 5 bases, leaving 3 bases between the germline ends. This record belongs to a study of blood T cell repertoires in COVID-19. Sequencing used immunoSEQ multiplex PCR; TCRdb keeps in-frame clones, though not all of them. The sample has roughly 41,000 clones, just under 75% seen once. Sequencing was carried out using peripheral blood. This TCR derives from a man between 70 and 80 years old with COVID-19, enrolled during active disease. The V and J genes are TRBV25-1 and TRBJ2-7; unclear D gene. The CDR3 DNA sequence: TGTGCCAGCAGTGAATTCGACGAGCAGTACTTC. This gives the protein CASSEFDEQYF.